Presented here are 8 T cell receptor beta chains from one specimen sequenced in a study of blood T cell repertoires in COVID-19. TCRdb keeps only in-frame clones here, not all; method: immunoSEQ multiplex PCR. The table lists fewer than 100,000 clones, 90% of them singletons. Sequenced sample: peripheral blood. These receptors came from a woman of 80 years or more with acute or convalescent COVID-19.

The V and J genes are TRBV7-3 and TRBJ2-5; TRBD2 is a possible D gene (6 bases). Trimming took 6 bases from V and 5 from J, leaving 13 bases between them. The CDR3 extends over 13 amino acids. Per germline, CDR1 SGHTA and CDR2 FQGTGA. DNA for the CDR3: TGTGCCAGCAGTGTAGGGAGGTGGGAGACCCAGTACTTC. Amino acid sequence: CASSVGRWETQYF.

The chain couples TRBV5-1 to TRBJ2-5, with 10 bases lining up with TRBD1. Germline-derived CDR1 and CDR2 are SGHRS and YFSETQ. This CDR3 region has 13 residues. Trimming at V came to 4 bases and at J to 9 bases, leaving 6 bases not matched to a gene. The CDR3 DNA reads TGCGCCAGCAGCCCAGGACAGGGGGGATCCCAGTACTTC. It yields the protein CASSPGQGGSQYF.

This clone was detected only once. The chain has TRBV5-3 and TRBJ2-2; 10 bases are shared with TRBD1. TRBV5-3 is marked as an open reading frame, function uncertain. The CDR3 is 20 amino acids. V shed 1 base, J shed 0 bases, and the junction held 12 bases outside the gene matches. The CDR3 sequence is CARSLLTGGLLDPNTGELFF. The CDR3 region has the DNA TGTGCCAGAAGCTTGCTGACAGGGGGCCTTCTAGACCCGAACACCGGGGAGCTGTTTTTT.

This clone was observed once. The chain has TRBV12-3 or TRBV12-4 and TRBJ1-1, with D possibly TRBD1 on 5 matching bases. The CDR3 is made up of 13 amino acids. The V end lost 5 bases, the J end lost 1 base, and 8 bases lay between the germline ends. The CDR3 sequence: CASSTTANTEAFF. The CDR3 nucleotides read TGTGCCAGCAGTACGACAGCGAACACTGAAGCTTTCTTT.

V usage is TRBV2 and J usage is TRBJ1-2; 8 bases fit TRBD1. The CDR3 covers 16 residues. The V segment lost 7 bases and the J segment 1 base; nucleotides outside the gene matches: 11. Germline loops: CDR1 SNHLY, CDR2 FYNNEI. CDR3 loop: CASIPDRAVRNYGYTF. As DNA, the CDR3 is TGTGCCAGCATCCCGGACAGGGCGGTTCGTAACTATGGCTACACCTTC.

The rearrangement links TRBV24-1 to TRBJ2-1; weak D call: TRBD2 (5 bases). The CDR3 loop spans 14 amino acids. V dropped 12 bases and J dropped 0 bases, with 14 bases sitting between them. Germline-derived CDR1 and CDR2 are KGHDR and SFDVKD. The DNA for the CDR3 is TGTGCCTCCTCTCCGGGGAACTCCTACAATGAGCAGTTCTTC. It yields the protein CASSPGNSYNEQFF.

The chain links TRBV24-1 to TRBJ2-1; 7 positions agree with TRBD2. V dropped 4 bases and J dropped 5; count of bases not matched to a gene: 10. CDR1 is KGHDR and CDR2 is SFDVKD in the germline V gene. The CDR3 is 16 residues long. CDR3 protein: CATSDPIAGRNNEQFF. The CDR3 DNA sequence: TGTGCCACCAGTGACCCTATAGCGGGCCGCAACAATGAGCAGTTCTTC.

The chain joins TRBV4-2 to TRBJ2-3, with 9 bases aligning to TRBD2. V was clipped by 0 bases and J by 0 bases; unmatched bases: 10. This CDR3 has 19 residues. Germline lookup yields CDR1 LGHNA and CDR2 YNFKEQ. The CDR3 sequence: CASSQDRGGRAQSTDTQYF. The CDR3 DNA reads TGTGCCAGCAGCCAAGATCGAGGCGGGAGGGCCCAAAGCACAGATACGCAGTATTTT.